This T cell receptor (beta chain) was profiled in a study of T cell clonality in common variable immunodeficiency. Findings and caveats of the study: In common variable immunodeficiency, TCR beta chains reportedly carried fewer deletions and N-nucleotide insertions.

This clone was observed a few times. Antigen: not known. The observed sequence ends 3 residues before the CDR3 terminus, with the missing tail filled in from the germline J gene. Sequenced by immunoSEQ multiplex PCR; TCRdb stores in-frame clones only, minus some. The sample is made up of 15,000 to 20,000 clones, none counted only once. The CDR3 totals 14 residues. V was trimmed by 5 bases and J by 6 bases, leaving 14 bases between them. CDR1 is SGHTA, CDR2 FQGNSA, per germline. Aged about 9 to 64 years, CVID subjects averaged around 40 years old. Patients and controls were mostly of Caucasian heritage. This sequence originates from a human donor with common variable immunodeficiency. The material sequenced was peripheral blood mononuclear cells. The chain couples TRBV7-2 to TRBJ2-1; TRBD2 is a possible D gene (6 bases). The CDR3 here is CASSTPGLLNEQFF. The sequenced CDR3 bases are TGTGCCAGCAGCACACCGGGACTCCTCAATGAG. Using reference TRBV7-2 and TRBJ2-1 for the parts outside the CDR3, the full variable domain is GAGVSQSPSNKVTEKGKDVELRCDPISGHTALYWYRQSLGQGLEFLIYFQGNSAPDKSGLPSDRFSAERTGGSVSTLTIQRTQQEDSAVYLCASSTPGLLNEQFFGPGTRLTVL.